This T cell receptor beta chain is drawn from a study of blood T cell repertoires in COVID-19 (dated by TCRdb to 2019 to 2021). Looking at the study overall: Samples from collaborators originated in the United States, Italy and Spain and spanned both the acute and convalescent phases of COVID-19. The material from the prospective study consisted of cDNA or gDNA derived from T cells, B-cell-depleted T cells, or PBMCs. Subjects who had been exposed to COVID-19, were actively infected with it, or had recovered from it provided the deeply sampled blood TCRbeta repertoires that made up the dataset. A freely available public database, intended as a resource for researchers studying the immune response to SARS-CoV-2, is where the repertoires were released. The samples were drawn from two sources: the first 160 participants of the ongoing ImmuneRACE study, and 1,200 or so subjects contributed by 6 global collaborators. The sample metadata nearly always contained a de-identified subject ID, COVID-19 status, age in years and sex. Where available, HLA class I and class II types were taken from metadata supplied by the sample provider and were not determined by assay-based typing.

Whole blood was collected in K2EDTA tubes by collaborating institutions according to the institutions' own protocols. For TCRbeta analysis, collaborators shipped samples as frozen whole blood, isolated PBMCs, or DNA extracted from either of those sample types. CDR1 and CDR2 are read off the germline V gene as SGHRS and YFSETQ. The germline V and J ends show losses of 0 bases and 2 bases respectively, and no gene match explains 5 bases of the junction. From the cysteine up to the phenylalanine, the CDR3 has a length of 16 residues. Of all the DNA, just the CDR3 is kept, 48 bases in frame from base 1. Remarks on this clone: There is no known antigen for this receptor. No base qualities exist here, and no much larger clone lies one base off it.

What the study reported, not specific to this receptor: The amount of clinical and demographic metadata varied by source and participant and was provided uncurated.

TCRbeta CDR3 regions were amplified from genomic DNA using the immunoSEQ Assay, a bias-controlled multiplex PCR. From the authors' description of their analysis: The number of nucleated cells in each sample was estimated by amplification of reference gene primers within the assay. To quantify the absolute abundance of each unique TCRbeta CDR3 rearrangement, sequence reads were collapsed and filtered. For each sample, productive Simpson clonality was calculated by taking the square root of Simpson's diversity index across productive rearrangements. The immuneACCESS repertoire file appears here via TCRdb, limited to in-frame rearrangements. These files lack a portion of the clones; in checked studies, under half of the deficit traces to unresolved V genes, and the cause of the others is not known. V, J and clone size reflect that table, while D and trimming were determined from the DNA. The sample includes roughly 250,000 clones, with 83% observed a single time. More than 5.5% of the sample lies in the top ten.

This TCR derives from a human donor in a cohort sampled during active COVID-19. The chain joins TRBV5-1 to TRBJ2-3; 8 nucleotides in the junction match TRBD1. The sequenced sample consisted of peripheral blood. The DNA sequence follows: TGCGCCAGCAGCTTGGGGGGGACAGGCTACACAGATACGCAGTATTTT. The translation is CASSLGGTGYTDTQYF.